One and the same sample provided the 7 T cell receptor beta chains below, sequenced in a study of blood T cell repertoires in COVID-19 (dated by TCRdb to 2018 to 2021). Libraries were constructed by the immunoSEQ multiplex PCR assay. TCRdb stores this immuneACCESS table with in-frame sequences only. Part of the clones is absent; in the studies checked, under half of the shortfall reflects unresolved V genes, and no reason is known for the rest. This sample holds nearly 350,000 clones; about 90% were observed only once. The top ten clonotypes cover roughly 3.4% of the sample. Sequenced material: peripheral blood. Receptor source: a woman under 30 who had recovered from COVID-19.

This clone was recorded once. The chain joins TRBV18 to TRBJ1-2; possibly TRBD1 for D (5 bases). Trimming took off 5 bases at V and 4 bases at J, with 17 bases between the two ends. Germline V gives CDR1 KGHSH, CDR2 LQKENI. The CDR3 consists of 15 residues. Written as DNA, the CDR3 is TGTGCCAGCTCAGCTGGGGCCAGGGAGGGCTATGGCTACACCTTC. Amino acid sequence: CASSAGAREGYGYTF.

The CDR3 region is CASSFQGAGYGYTF. Written as DNA, the CDR3 is TGTGCCAGCAGCTTCCAGGGGGCGGGCTATGGCTACACCTTC. J is TRBJ1-2 and V is TRBV11-2, with 8 nucleotides matching TRBD1. CDR1 and CDR2 from the germline V gene are SGHAT and FQNNGV. V lost 3 bases and J lost 4; bases outside the gene matches: 4. The CDR3 runs to 14 residues.

The chain couples TRBV5-1 to TRBJ2-1, with TRBD2 as a possible D gene (6 bases). The germline CDR1 and CDR2 sequences are SGHRS and YFSETQ. The ends were cut back, 5 bases at V and 8 bases at J, with 26 bases in the middle. CDR3 size: 17 residues. The CDR3 DNA reads as TGCGCCAGCAGACCCCCTGTATCTAGCGCCATTCGCGATGAGCAGTTCTTC. Amino acid sequence: CASRPPVSSAIRDEQFF.

The chain recombines TRBV20-1 with TRBJ1-2, with TRBD1 identical over 8 bases. J lost 7 bases, V lost 3 bases, and 13 bases had no gene match. CDR3 length: 15 amino acids. Germline CDR1 is DFQATT and CDR2 is SNEGSKA (reference sequence). The CDR3 sequence is CSASSGTGGLGGYTF. CDR3 nucleotides: TGCAGTGCTAGTTCGGGGACAGGCGGCCTTGGTGGCTACACCTTC.

This clone was seen many times. The rearrangement joins TRBV2 to TRBJ2-4; no clear D. Germline loops: CDR1 SNHLY, CDR2 FYNNEI. With 5 bases removed from V and 3 bases from J, the gap between germline ends came to 8 bases. This CDR3 region has 13 residues. Written as DNA, the CDR3 is TGTGCCAGCAGTATCTCCAGCAAAAACATTCAGTACTTC. This encodes CASSISSKNIQYF. Full variable domain (remainder filled in from reference TRBV2 and TRBJ2-4): EPEVTQTPSHQVTQMGQEVILRCVPISNHLYFYWYRQILGQKVEFLVSFYNNEISEKSEIFDDQFSVERPDGSNFTLKIRSTKLEDSAMYFCASSISSKNIQYFGAGTRLSVL.

The CDR3 spells CATSRGDRGPGNTIYF. The CDR3 bases are TGTGCCACCAGCAGAGGGGACAGGGGGCCCGGAAACACCATATATTTT. The chain has TRBV15 and TRBJ1-3, with 12 nucleotides matching TRBD1. The CDR3 is 16 amino acids. The germline V gene has CDR1 LNHNV and CDR2 YYDKDF (reference sequence). Unmatched junction bases numbered 2, after V lost 1 base and J lost 4 bases.

The genes are TRBV12-3 or TRBV12-4 and TRBJ2-7, with no clear D. This CDR3 has 13 residues. V was pared by 1 base and J by 0 bases, with 4 bases between. CDR3 loop: CASSLGYSYEQYV. CDR3 bases: TGTGCCAGCAGTTTAGGCTACTCCTACGAGCAGTACGTC.